The 23 T cell receptor beta chains listed next were all sequenced from one sample in a study of T cell responses to AZD1222 COVID-19 vaccine. Here immunoSEQ multiplex PCR was the method, and the copy in TCRdb shows in-frame clones only, minus some. Of more than 75,000 clones in the sample, about nine tenths were seen once. This material consisted of peripheral blood, taken on day 0 of AZD1222 vaccination. The receptors come from an adult in good health.

This chain connects TRBV28 to TRBJ2-1; unclear D gene. V gave up 2 bases and J gave up 6 bases, with 8 bases separating them. Germline CDR1 is MDHEN and CDR2 is SYDVKM. CDR3 length: 13 amino acids. CDR3 in amino acids: CASSLPPLNEQFF. The CDR3 DNA follows: TGTGCCAGCAGTTTACCTCCCCTCAATGAGCAGTTCTTC. The full variable domain, rest sourced from reference TRBV28 and TRBJ2-1, is DVKVTQSSRYLVKRTGEKVFLECVQDMDHENMFWYRQDPGLGLRLIYFSYDVKMKEKGDIPEGYSVSREKKERFSLILESASTNQTSMYLCASSLPPLNEQFFGPGTRLTVL.

This chain joins TRBV2 and TRBJ2-5, with a possible D match to TRBD1 (6 bases). Between the trimmed V and J ends, which lost 4 bases and 5 bases, there was a span of 17 bases. The CDR3 is 15 amino acids. CDR1 SNHLY and CDR2 FYNNEI come from the germline V gene. CDR3 nucleotides: TGTGCCAGCAGTGGAGTAGTGGGGGCAGGGGAGACCCAGTACTTC. As protein: CASSGVVGAGETQYF.

This chain links TRBV7-2 with TRBJ2-7, with TRBD1 matching over 8 bases. The CDR3 consists of 14 residues. Per the germline V gene, CDR1 is SGHTA and CDR2 is FQGNSA. Trimming at V came to 4 bases and at J to 6 bases, leaving 8 bases not matched to a gene. CDR3 sequence (DNA): TGTGCCAGCAGCTCCCGCAGGGGGCTGAGCGAGCAGTACTTC. Translation gives CASSSRRGLSEQYF.

The CDR3 bases are TGTGCCAGCGAATCGAGGGGGCAGGACAATTCACCCCTCCACTTT. Its translation: CASESRGQDNSPLHF. The chain is built from TRBV28 and TRBJ1-6, with 7 nucleotides matching TRBD1. This CDR3 has 15 amino acids. CDR1 is MDHEN and CDR2 is SYDVKM in the germline V gene. V shed 8 bases, J shed 7 bases, and the junction held 11 bases outside the gene matches. The variable domain in full, completed from reference TRBV28 and TRBJ1-6, reads DVKVTQSSRYLVKRTGEKVFLECVQDMDHENMFWYRQDPGLGLRLIYFSYDVKMKEKGDIPEGYSVSREKKERFSLILESASTNQTSMYLCASESRGQDNSPLHFGNGTRLTVT.

The V and J genes are TRBV12-3 or TRBV12-4 and TRBJ1-1; D is unclear. The V end lost 3 bases, the J end lost 5 bases, and 7 bases lay between the germline ends. This CDR3 spans 12 amino acids. The CDR3 nucleotides read TGTGCCAGCAGTTTGAGGGAAACTGAAGCTTTCTTT. It encodes CASSLRETEAFF.

The chain combines TRBV4-1 with TRBJ1-5, with D unclear. The V gene's germline CDR1 is MGHRA and CDR2 YSYEKL. V lost 6 bases, J lost 0 bases, and 12 bases lay in between. CDR3 length: 15 residues. The CDR3 sequence is CASRFVTDSNQPQHF. The CDR3 DNA reads as TGCGCCAGCAGATTCGTCACCGATAGCAATCAGCCCCAGCATTTT.

Here the CDR3 reads CAIRGGGNATNEKLFF. The CDR3 DNA reads TGTGCCATCAGGGGGGGTGGAAATGCAACTAATGAAAAACTGTTTTTT. The gene calls are TRBV10-3 and TRBJ1-4; TRBD1 might be the D (5 bases). CDR1 is ENHRY, CDR2 SYGVKD, per germline. This CDR3 spans 16 amino acids. Trimming took off 6 bases at V and 0 bases at J, with 14 bases between the two ends.

This clone was observed a few times. The V call is TRBV28, the J call TRBJ2-1, with TRBD2 matching 12 bases. V lost 5 bases and J lost 7; bases outside the gene matches: 9. Germline V gene sequence: CDR1 MDHEN, CDR2 SYDVKM. The CDR3 extends over 16 amino acids. In DNA, the CDR3 is TGTGCCAGCAGTCCCAGGCTAGCGGGAGGGGGGAATGAGCAGTTCTTC. Translation gives CASSPRLAGGGNEQFF.

In this sample, this clone turned up once. The V call is TRBV28, the J call TRBJ2-1; D is uncertain. The CDR3 is 14 amino acids. CDR1 and CDR2 from the germline V gene are MDHEN and SYDVKM. V dropped 7 bases and J dropped 2 bases, with 12 bases sitting between them. The chain's CDR3 is CASTLVLAYNEQFF. The CDR3 DNA sequence: TGTGCCAGCACCCTGGTTTTGGCCTACAATGAGCAGTTCTTC.

Here the CDR3 reads CASSLDSSSYEQYF. CDR3 coding DNA: TGTGCCAGCAGCTTAGACTCTAGCTCCTACGAGCAGTACTTC. The chain carries TRBV7-9 and TRBJ2-7; D uncertain. The V gene's germline CDR1 is SEHNR and CDR2 FQNEAQ (reference sequence). The CDR3 covers 14 residues. V was cut by 1 base and J by 0 bases, with 7 bases left in between.

The J gene is TRBJ2-3, the V gene TRBV30, with D possibly being TRBD1 or TRBD2 (5 bases each). There are 15 residues in the CDR3. Germline V gives CDR1 GTSNPN, CDR2 SVGIG (reference sequence). The V end lost 4 bases, the J end lost 0 bases, and 14 bases lay between the germline ends. The CDR3 reads CAWTRGGFSTDTQYF. The CDR3 DNA sequence: TGTGCCTGGACCCGTGGGGGATTTAGCACAGATACGCAGTATTTT.

The chain recombines TRBV19 with TRBJ1-2, with D maybe TRBD1 (5 bases). Germline loops: CDR1 LNHDA, CDR2 SQIVND (reference sequence). Trimming removed 7 bases at V and 8 bases at J, with 26 bases between. This CDR3 has 16 residues. The CDR3 region is CASIGRAGPYPLGYTF. The CDR3 coding sequence is TGTGCCAGTATAGGGCGGGCAGGGCCATACCCGCTGGGCTACACCTTC.

The chain combines TRBV19 with TRBJ2-3; no firm D call. The CDR3 is 15 amino acids. CDR1 LNHDA and CDR2 SQIVND come from the germline V gene (reference sequence). V dropped 1 base and J dropped 1 base, with 9 bases sitting between them. In DNA form, the CDR3 reads TGTGCCAGTAGTATAGTGCTCCGGGGCACAGATACGCAGTATTTT. This gives the protein CASSIVLRGTDTQYF.

This clone came up once. The chain recombines TRBV19 with TRBJ1-5; D possibly corresponds to TRBD1 (5 bases). The CDR3 spans 14 residues. The V end lost 1 base, the J end lost 4 bases, and 8 bases lay between the germline ends. Looked up from germline, CDR1 is LNHDA and CDR2 is SQIVND (reference sequence). The CDR3 nucleotides are TGTGCCAGTAGTATAGGGGACTCAAATCAGCCCCAGCATTTT. This gives the protein CASSIGDSNQPQHF.

This chain links TRBV28 with TRBJ1-1; D is unresolved. Germline values: CDR1 MDHEN, CDR2 SYDVKM. Trimming pared 1 base from V and 11 bases from J, leaving 11 bases between. The CDR3 spans 12 residues. CDR3: CASSLSGERAFF. DNA of the CDR3: TGTGCCAGCAGTTTATCTGGGGAGCGGGCTTTCTTT.

The chain joins TRBV11-3 to TRBJ1-1; maybe TRBD1 (5 bases). Germline assignment: CDR1 SGHNT and CDR2 YENEEA. The V end lost 3 bases, the J end lost 6 bases, and 11 bases lay between the germline ends. The CDR3 is 13 amino acids. The CDR3 coding sequence is TGTGCCAGCAGCTTCGGGGGTGGAGCTGAAGCTTTCTTT. Residues: CASSFGGGAEAFF.

The V and J genes are TRBV12-3 or TRBV12-4 and TRBJ1-2, with TRBD1 as a possible D gene (5 bases). The CDR3 contains 11 residues. V shed 4 bases and J shed 8 bases, with 8 bases lying between them. The CDR3 coding sequence is TGTGCCAGCAGTTACCACAGGGGCTACACCTTC. This codes for CASSYHRGYTF.

This clone was picked up one time. The chain combines TRBV5-1 with TRBJ1-2; 11 positions agree with TRBD1. CDR3 length: 14 amino acids. J lost 8 bases, V lost 4 bases, and 7 bases had no gene match. Looked up from germline, CDR1 is SGHRS and CDR2 is YFSETQ. The CDR3 DNA reads TGCGCCAGCAGCCCGGGACAGGGGGTGAGAGGCTACACCTTC. Translating gives CASSPGQGVRGYTF.

The chain combines TRBV27 with TRBJ2-3; 11 bases fit TRBD2. The CDR3 is made up of 18 amino acids. The J segment lost 5 bases and the V segment lost 4 bases, leaving 14 bases of the junction unmatched. CDR1 MNHEY and CDR2 SMNVEV come from the germline V gene (reference sequence). The CDR3 sequence is CASSSRLAGGRVVDTQYF. Here the CDR3 DNA reads TGTGCCAGCAGTTCCCGCCTAGCGGGGGGCCGGGTTGTAGATACGCAGTATTTT.

The rearrangement uses TRBV19 and TRBJ1-1; tentative D call: TRBD1 (6 bases). Trimming pared 7 bases from V and 0 bases from J, leaving 12 bases between. Per the germline V gene, CDR1 is LNHDA and CDR2 is SQIVND (reference sequence). The CDR3 spans 14 residues. Here the CDR3 reads CASTQQGMNTEAFF. CDR3 bases: TGTGCCAGTACCCAGCAGGGGATGAACACTGAAGCTTTCTTT. The variable domain in full, with the rest retrieved from reference TRBV19 and TRBJ1-1, is DGGITQSPKYLFRKEGQNVTLSCEQNLNHDAMYWYRQDPGQGLRLIYYSQIVNDFQKGDIAEGYSVSREKKESFPLTVTSAQKNPTAFYLCASTQQGMNTEAFFGQGTRLTVV.

The CDR3 is CASSYNRRGSSGGYTF. Here the CDR3 DNA reads TGTGCCAGCAGTTACAATAGGAGAGGATCTTCAGGGGGCTACACCTTC. The chain combines TRBV6-2 or TRBV6-3 with TRBJ1-2; D may be TRBD1 (5 bases). The length of the CDR3 is 16 residues. V was trimmed by 2 bases and J by 8 bases, leaving 21 bases between them. Germline V gene data show CDR1 as MNHEY and CDR2 as SVGEGT.

This clone was picked up a small number of times. V and J are TRBV11-1 and TRBJ1-1; no definite D call. Germline CDR1 is SGHAT and CDR2 is FQDESV (reference sequence). This CDR3 contains 14 residues. Trimming pared 1 base from V and 4 bases from J, leaving 10 bases between. This CDR3 is CASSLVAGSTEAFF. For the CDR3, the DNA is TGTGCCAGCAGCTTAGTAGCCGGGAGCACTGAAGCTTTCTTT.

J is TRBJ1-5 and V is TRBV19; 9 positions agree with TRBD1. The CDR3 consists of 17 residues. Losses at the gene ends were 5 bases for V and 7 bases for J; bases not matched to a gene: 15. Germline CDR1 is LNHDA and CDR2 is SQIVND (reference sequence). The CDR3 protein is CASSGLTGTGIGQPQHF. The CDR3 DNA reads as TGTGCCAGTAGTGGCTTGACGGGGACAGGGATAGGGCAGCCCCAGCATTTT. The full variable domain, completed using reference TRBV19 and TRBJ1-5, is DGGITQSPKYLFRKEGQNVTLSCEQNLNHDAMYWYRQDPGQGLRLIYYSQIVNDFQKGDIAEGYSVSREKKESFPLTVTSAQKNPTAFYLCASSGLTGTGIGQPQHFGDGTRLSIL.